This T cell receptor (beta chain) was profiled in a study of T cell responses to AZD1222 COVID-19 vaccine. CDR3 size: 12 residues. Germline V gene sequence: CDR1 SQVTM, CDR2 ANQGSEA. The V and J ends lost 4 bases and 1 base respectively, with 6 bases between them. Sequenced by immunoSEQ multiplex PCR; TCRdb stores in-frame clones only, minus some. Of about 180,000 clones detected, over 80% appear once; the ten largest clones hold approximately 0.98%. This clone has only one observation. Its antigen is still unknown. Overall study results and limits: Nearly half of spike-specific TCRs reportedly go after variant regions that carry no mutations. The peak T cell response came first, and repertoires were sampled only after it. Baseline antibody screening turned up just a handful of seropositive AZD1222 recipients. An increase in Spike-specific TCR breadth and depth was observed after two AZD1222 doses.

The source material was peripheral blood, sampled 28 days after the second dose of the MenACWY control vaccine. The rearrangement links TRBV29-1 to TRBJ2-3; D gene ambiguous. The source is an adult who received the MenACWY meningococcal vaccine as a control. The CDR3 region is CSVGSGTDTQYF. CDR3 nucleotide sequence: TGCAGCGTTGGAAGCGGCACAGATACGCAGTATTTT.